The 24 T cell receptor beta chains below come from one sample, sequenced in a study of follicular helper T cells after annual influenza vaccination. Time point denoted: 2014-2015 season, pre-vaccination. Produced via immunoSEQ multiplex PCR; TCRdb's table is partial and in-frame only. This table holds approximately 13,000 clones, about 73% found once. Material: CXCR5- memory CD4+ T cells sorted from blood, obtained on the day of influenza vaccination. These receptors originate from an adult who received the influenza vaccine.

The chain carries TRBV9 and TRBJ2-5; 13 bases match TRBD2. The CDR3 is 19 amino acids. V lost 3 bases and J lost 5; bases outside the gene matches: 16. Germline CDR1 SGDLS, CDR2 YYNGEE. The CDR3 protein is CASSATSGGAFGFRETQYF. The CDR3 DNA sequence: TGTGCCAGCAGCGCCACTAGCGGGGGGGCCTTTGGGTTTCGTGAGACCCAGTACTTC.

The genes are TRBV5-6 and TRBJ1-3, with D unclear. Germline V gene lookup returns CDR1 SGHDT and CDR2 YYEEEE. V shed 0 bases and J shed 0 bases, with 10 bases lying between them. The CDR3 is made up of 16 amino acids. CDR3 region: CASSLAASHSGNTIYF. The CDR3 DNA sequence: TGTGCCAGCAGCTTGGCCGCCAGCCACTCTGGAAACACCATATATTTT.

This clone turned up a few times. This chain links TRBV5-6 with TRBJ1-2; 8 bases match TRBD1. This CDR3 contains 15 residues. Germline CDR1 reads SGHDT; CDR2 reads YYEEEE. The V segment lost 4 bases and the J segment 6 bases; nucleotides outside the gene matches: 11. The DNA for the CDR3 is TGTGCCAGCAGCGAGCGAGGACAGGGACGAGATGGCTACACCTTC. Protein: CASSERGQGRDGYTF.

In its sample, this clone was seen a few times. The V call is TRBV19, the J call TRBJ2-7; 7 bases match TRBD2. Trimming took 9 bases from V and 1 from J; bases not matched to a gene: 15. This CDR3 comprises 16 residues. CDR1 is LNHDA and CDR2 is SQIVND in the germline V gene (reference sequence). The CDR3 reads CASPPQRGQVSYEQYF. CDR3 nucleotides: TGTGCCAGCCCACCTCAGCGGGGCCAAGTATCCTACGAGCAGTACTTC.

The chain is built from TRBV7-9 and TRBJ1-2, with 8 bases lining up with TRBD1. The J segment lost 7 bases and the V segment lost 1 base, leaving 5 bases of the junction unmatched. From germline, CDR1 is SEHNR and CDR2 FQNEAQ (reference sequence). This CDR3 is 14 amino acids long. The CDR3 region is CASSLDSGGSGYTF. The CDR3 nucleotides are TGTGCCAGCAGCTTAGATTCAGGGGGCAGTGGCTACACCTTC. Drawing the rest from reference TRBV7-9 and TRBJ1-2, the complete variable domain is DTGVSQNPRHKITKRGQNVTFRCDPISEHNRLYWYRQTLGQGPEFLTYFQNEAQLEKSRLLSDRFSAERPKGSFSTLEIQRTEQGDSAMYLCASSLDSGGSGYTFGSGTRLTVV.

The chain links TRBV19 to TRBJ2-2; D gene ambiguous. Germline V gene sequence: CDR1 LNHDA, CDR2 SQIVND (reference sequence). This CDR3 contains 13 residues. V shed 4 bases and J shed 0 bases, with 3 bases lying between them. CDR3 residues: CASSTANTGELFF. Here the CDR3 DNA reads TGTGCCAGTAGTACAGCGAACACCGGGGAGCTGTTTTTT.

J is TRBJ1-1 and V is TRBV7-3, with TRBD1 matching over 8 bases. This CDR3 comprises 16 residues. Germline CDR1 is SGHTA and CDR2 is FQGTGA. J was trimmed by 4 bases and V by 5 bases; bases with no gene match: 12. The CDR3 here is CASSPSGDRPATEAFF. DNA of the CDR3: TGTGCCAGCAGCCCCTCGGGGGACAGGCCTGCCACTGAAGCTTTCTTT.

This clone was seen just once. CDR3 nucleotides: TGTGCCAGCAGCTCCCCCCAGGGGCTTGCTAATGAAAAACTGTTTTTT. Translating gives CASSSPQGLANEKLFF. The chain uses TRBV7-3 and TRBJ1-4, with D possibly matching TRBD1 (6 bases). Trimming cost V 4 bases and J 3 bases, with 15 bases left between them. Germline CDR1 SGHTA, CDR2 FQGTGA. This CDR3 contains 16 residues.

V usage is TRBV11-2 and J usage is TRBJ1-3; 7 nucleotides agree with TRBD1. The germline V gene encodes CDR1 SGHAT and CDR2 FQNNGV. This CDR3 contains 15 residues. V lost 6 bases, J lost 2 bases, and 7 bases stayed unmatched. The CDR3 loop reads CASRTTGIAGNTIYF. DNA for the CDR3: TGTGCCAGCAGGACGACAGGGATTGCTGGAAACACCATATATTTT.

V is TRBV7-2 and J is TRBJ2-3; TRBD1 might be the D (5 bases). The CDR3 runs to 17 residues. Germline V lookup: CDR1 SGHTA, CDR2 FQGNSA. V lost 1 base and J lost 2, with 16 bases in between. The CDR3 nucleotides are TGTGCCAGCAGCTTAGTAGACAGCTTAACCTACACAGATACGCAGTATTTT. Translated: CASSLVDSLTYTDTQYF.

V usage is TRBV5-1 and J usage is TRBJ2-3; 9 bases match TRBD1. Germline values: CDR1 SGHRS, CDR2 YFSETQ. V lost 4 bases and J lost 5; bases outside the gene matches: 11. The length of the CDR3 is 16 residues. The DNA for the CDR3 is TGCGCCAGCAGCGGGGACAGGGATATAGTGGTAGATACGCAGTATTTT. This translates into CASSGDRDIVVDTQYF.

The chain recombines TRBV12-5 with TRBJ2-6; 9 nucleotides align to TRBD1. V lost 8 bases to trimming and J lost 3 bases; unmatched junction nucleotides: 8. This CDR3 has 16 amino acids. Germline V CDR1 and CDR2: LGHNT, FRNRAP. CDR3 DNA: TGTGCTAGTTTACAGGGGGCGCTTAGTGGGGCCAACGTCCTGACTTTC. The encoded protein is CASLQGALSGANVLTF.

This clone was picked up a small number of times. The V call is TRBV6-5, the J call TRBJ2-7; a possible D gene is TRBD2 (6 bases). The CDR3 is made up of 13 amino acids. With 2 bases removed from V and 1 base from J, the gap between germline ends came to 6 bases. Germline-derived CDR1 and CDR2 are MNHEY and SVGAGI. CDR3 loop: CASSYGGSYEQYF. In DNA form, the CDR3 reads TGTGCCAGCAGTTACGGGGGGTCCTACGAGCAGTACTTC.

The chain joins TRBV7-8 to TRBJ1-3, with TRBD1 matching over 9 bases. Germline V gene sequence: CDR1 SGHVS, CDR2 FQNEAQ. The trim removed 6 bases at V and 3 bases at J, leaving 0 bases unmatched. The CDR3 length is 13 residues. CDR3 amino acids: CASRTGGGNTIYF. CDR3 coding DNA: TGTGCCAGCAGGACAGGGGGTGGAAACACCATATATTTT.

This clone was seen only once. The gene calls are TRBV7-2 and TRBJ1-2; the match to TRBD1 covers 11 bases. V trimming: 5 bases; J trimming: 1 base; junction bases outside the gene matches: 9. The CDR3 contains 17 residues. Germline CDR1 is SGHTA and CDR2 is FQGNSA. For the CDR3, the DNA is TGTGCCAGCAGCCCACGGACAGGGGGCGGATATAACTATGGCTACACCTTC. Translating it yields CASSPRTGGGYNYGYTF.

In DNA, the CDR3 is TGTGCCAGCAGCTTAGTGCCCCCGACTAGCGGGGAGTTCTTC. It yields the protein CASSLVPPTSGEFF. J is TRBJ2-1 and V is TRBV7-2; the match to TRBD2 covers 11 bases. This CDR3 has 14 amino acids. V lost 1 base, J lost 14 bases, and 7 bases stayed unmatched. CDR1 SGHTA and CDR2 FQGNSA come from the germline V gene.

The chain is built from TRBV5-4 and TRBJ2-4, with D possibly matching TRBD1 (6 bases). CDR3 length: 16 amino acids. Trimming cost V 3 bases and J 0 bases, with 13 bases left between them. Germline CDR1 reads SGHNT; CDR2 reads YYREEE (reference sequence). The CDR3 DNA is TGTGCCAGCAGCTCCTACACAGGGTTAGCCAAAAACATTCAGTACTTC. This sequence encodes CASSSYTGLAKNIQYF.

The chain joins TRBV5-6 to TRBJ2-3; D not resolved. V was cut by 2 bases and J by 0 bases, with 10 bases left in between. CDR1 SGHDT and CDR2 YYEEEE come from the germline V gene. The length of the CDR3 is 15 residues. CDR3 bases: TGTGCCAGCAGCTTAAGGAAAACTAGCACAGATACGCAGTATTTT. It is translated as CASSLRKTSTDTQYF.

The V and J genes are TRBV18 and TRBJ2-4; TRBD2 matches 8 bases. The germline CDR1 and CDR2 sequences are KGHSH and LQKENI. CDR3 size: 16 residues. The V and J ends lost 2 bases and 1 base, in that order; junction bases with no gene match: 4. This CDR3 is CASSPMGLEAKNIQYF. The CDR3 bases are TGTGCCAGCTCACCAATGGGACTAGAGGCCAAAAACATTCAGTACTTC.

CDR3 nucleotide sequence: TGTGCCAGCAGCAACGGACAGGGGGTTGCCTCACCCCTCCACTTT. It codes for CASSNGQGVASPLHF. This chain uses TRBV5-5 with TRBJ1-6; TRBD1 matches 10 bases. Germline V CDR1 and CDR2: SGHKS, YYEKEE (reference sequence). V lost 4 bases and J lost 10; bases outside the gene matches: 8. The CDR3 consists of 15 residues.

V usage is TRBV4-1 and J usage is TRBJ1-4, with a tentative D call TRBD1 (5 bases). CDR1 and CDR2 (germline): MGHRA, YSYEKL. With 4 bases removed from V and 4 bases from J, the gap between germline ends came to 10 bases. CDR3 length equals 14 residues. This CDR3 reads CASSRQLNNEKLFF. CDR3 coding DNA: TGCGCCAGCAGCCGACAGTTAAATAATGAAAAACTGTTTTTT.

J is TRBJ1-2 and V is TRBV27; D call uncertain. Germline CDR1 MNHEY, CDR2 SMNVEV (reference sequence). This CDR3 comprises 13 residues. Trimming cost V 5 bases and J 4 bases, with 11 bases left between them. The CDR3 region has the DNA TGTGCCAGCAGTGCGTATGAGAGCTATGGCTACACCTTC. It encodes CASSAYESYGYTF.

The chain carries TRBV7-8 and TRBJ2-7; 7 positions match TRBD1. Germline lookup yields CDR1 SGHVS and CDR2 FQNEAQ. CDR3 length equals 12 residues. Germline trimming cut 5 bases from V and 6 bases from J; bases unmatched to any gene: 4. The CDR3 protein is CASSPTGFEQYF. Written as DNA, the CDR3 is TGTGCCAGCAGCCCGACAGGGTTCGAGCAGTACTTC.

The V gene is TRBV18, the J gene TRBJ2-2; D gene uncertain. CDR1 is KGHSH and CDR2 is LQKENI in the germline V gene. This CDR3 spans 16 amino acids. The V and J ends lost 1 base and 1 base respectively, with 10 bases between them. The CDR3 nucleotides read TGTGCCAGCTCACCACGTAGGCTAGAGAACACCGGGGAGCTGTTTTTT. Translation: CASSPRRLENTGELFF.